These 28 T cell receptor beta chains were all obtained from the same sample, sequenced in a study of cytomegalovirus exposure and HLA in healthy donors. Primers for the PCR totalled 60 Vbeta and 13 Jbeta. Method: immunoSEQ multiplex PCR; TCRdb's copy keeps in-frame clones and lacks some. The sample yields 100,000 to 150,000 clones, 65% to 80% seen once. Sequencing was carried out using PBMCs. These TCRs come from a woman aged 18-35 years in good health and CMV-seronegative.

This rearrangement joins TRBV5-1 to TRBJ1-1; 8 bases map to TRBD1. The CDR3 has 17 amino acids. CDR1 and CDR2 (germline): SGHRS, YFSETQ. The J segment lost 0 bases and the V segment lost 0 bases, leaving 7 bases of the junction unmatched. CDR3 region: CASSLGQGLTMNTEAFF. DNA of the CDR3: TGCGCCAGCAGCTTGGGACAGGGGTTAACAATGAACACTGAAGCTTTCTTT.

This clone was seen just once. This chain links TRBV27 with TRBJ2-1, with TRBD1 as a possible D gene (5 bases). The CDR3 is 14 residues long. CDR1 and CDR2 (germline): MNHEY, SMNVEV (reference sequence). V was trimmed by 2 bases and J by 5 bases, leaving 10 bases between them. CDR3 in DNA: TGTGCCAGCAGTTTAGAAACAGGTGACAATGAGCAGTTCTTC. Translating it yields CASSLETGDNEQFF.

The CDR3 reads CASSLGAPNTGELFF. Here the CDR3 DNA reads TGCGCCAGCAGCTTGGGGGCCCCGAACACCGGGGAGCTGTTTTTT. The chain recombines TRBV5-1 with TRBJ2-2, with D uncertain. In germline, CDR1 is SGHRS, CDR2 YFSETQ. V was pared by 0 bases and J by 0 bases, with 6 bases between. This CDR3 contains 15 residues.

This chain joins TRBV5-4 and TRBJ1-1; TRBD1 agrees at 7 bases. Germline loops: CDR1 SGHNT, CDR2 YYREEE (reference sequence). The V segment lost 4 bases and the J segment 7 bases; nucleotides outside the gene matches: 10. The CDR3 totals 14 residues. CDR3 protein: CASSQLKGASEAFF. CDR3 nucleotide sequence: TGTGCCAGCAGCCAGCTTAAGGGGGCGAGTGAAGCTTTCTTT.

The chain links TRBV9 to TRBJ2-2; 8 bases map to TRBD2. This CDR3 has 16 residues. Looked up from germline, CDR1 is SGDLS and CDR2 is YYNGEE. Trimming at V came to 1 base and at J to 4 bases, leaving 6 bases not matched to a gene. CDR3 in amino acids: CASSVRYSGGTGELFF. The CDR3 nucleotides read TGTGCCAGCAGCGTACGATACAGCGGGGGCACCGGGGAGCTGTTTTTT.

Concerning this clone itself: The same CDR3 is also encoded by other DNA sequences in this sample. This chain uses TRBV6-5 with TRBJ1-2; 8 bases are a match to TRBD1. The germline V gene encodes CDR1 MNHEY and CDR2 SVGAGI. V lost 2 bases and J lost 8; bases outside the gene matches: 4. The CDR3 is made up of 13 amino acids. CDR3 loop: CASSYGQGRGYTF. The CDR3 DNA follows: TGTGCCAGCAGTTACGGACAGGGAAGGGGCTACACCTTC.

The chain recombines TRBV4-2 with TRBJ2-7, with D tentatively TRBD1 (7 bases). V was shortened by 6 bases and J by 0 bases, with 15 bases between the two germline ends. Germline-derived CDR1 and CDR2 are LGHNA and YNFKEQ. This CDR3 has 15 residues. CDR3 loop: CASRPQGGSSYEQYF. In DNA, the CDR3 is TGTGCCAGCAGGCCCCAGGGGGGCAGCTCCTACGAGCAGTACTTC.

This clone appeared once. The V and J genes are TRBV5-1 and TRBJ1-2, with a weak D call TRBD1 (5 bases). This CDR3 contains 13 residues. In germline, CDR1 is SGHRS, CDR2 YFSETQ. V was trimmed by 4 bases and J by 10 bases, leaving 17 bases between them. The CDR3 nucleotides read TGCGCCAGCAGCCCTGGGGGGACGGGGGTCTACACCTTC. Protein product: CASSPGGTGVYTF.

The chain has TRBV7-9 and TRBJ2-5; possibly TRBD1 for D (5 bases). Trimming removed 5 bases from V and 4 bases from J, with 11 bases in between. Germline CDR1 is SEHNR and CDR2 is FQNEAQ (reference sequence). The CDR3 extends over 13 amino acids. CDR3 amino acids: CASSPLQGETQYF. The CDR3, as DNA: TGTGCCAGCAGCCCTCTGCAGGGAGAGACCCAGTACTTC. Variable domain in full (rest from reference TRBV7-9 and TRBJ2-5): DTGVSQNPRHKITKRGQNVTFRCDPISEHNRLYWYRQTLGQGPEFLTYFQNEAQLEKSRLLSDRFSAERPKGSFSTLEIQRTEQGDSAMYLCASSPLQGETQYFGPGTRLLVL.

The rearrangement uses TRBV2 and TRBJ2-5, with 10 bases fitting TRBD1. With V trimmed by 3 bases and J by 4 bases, 5 bases remained unmatched. This CDR3 region has 15 residues. Germline values: CDR1 SNHLY, CDR2 FYNNEI. The CDR3 protein is CASSDWDRGAETQYF. In nucleotides, the CDR3 is TGTGCCAGCAGTGACTGGGACAGGGGTGCAGAGACCCAGTACTTC.

V usage is TRBV2 and J usage is TRBJ1-4; D perhaps matches TRBD1 (6 bases). Germline CDR1 is SNHLY and CDR2 is FYNNEI. CDR3 size: 13 residues. The V gene lost 11 bases and the J gene lost 7 bases, with 17 bases spanning the gap. The CDR3 nucleotides read TGTGCCTCCCAAGGGGGAGCATCTGAAAAACTGTTTTTT. Translated: CASQGGASEKLFF.

This clone occurred a few times. The chain combines TRBV30 with TRBJ1-2; D call uncertain. The V end lost 6 bases, the J end lost 1 base, and 12 bases lay between the germline ends. Germline loops: CDR1 GTSNPN, CDR2 SVGIG (reference sequence). CDR3 length: 13 residues. The CDR3 reads CACPLQVNYGYTF. The CDR3 DNA follows: TGTGCCTGCCCACTGCAGGTTAACTATGGCTACACCTTC. Using reference TRBV30 and TRBJ1-2 for the parts outside the CDR3, the full variable domain is SQTIHQWPATLVQPVGSPLSLECTVEGTSNPNLYWYRQAAGRGLQLLFYSVGIGQISSEVPQNLSASRPQDRQFILSSKKLLLSDSGFYLCACPLQVNYGYTFGSGTRLTVV.

This clone showed up just once. V gene TRBV29-1 combines with J gene TRBJ2-5; 7 bases fit TRBD2. From germline, CDR1 is SQVTM and CDR2 ANQGSEA. V was clipped by 4 bases and J by 5 bases; unmatched bases: 16. The CDR3 covers 16 residues. CDR3 loop: CSVAIAGSGAGETQYF. DNA for the CDR3: TGCAGCGTTGCTATTGCAGGGTCGGGAGCGGGGGAGACCCAGTACTTC.

CDR3 DNA: TGTGCCAGCAGTTACGGGGCAGGCGATGTGAACACTGAAGCTTTCTTT. Translated, it gives CASSYGAGDVNTEAFF. The J gene is TRBJ1-1, the V gene TRBV6-5; maybe TRBD1 (5 bases). There are 16 residues in the CDR3. V lost 2 bases and J lost 0, with 13 bases in between. Germline V gene sequence: CDR1 MNHEY, CDR2 SVGAGI.

In its sample, this clone was seen once. This chain joins TRBV30 and TRBJ1-1, with D possibly TRBD1 on 6 matching bases. The V end was cut by 0 bases, the J end by 8 bases, with 16 bases between. This CDR3 has 14 residues. Looked up from germline, CDR1 is GTSNPN and CDR2 is SVGIG (reference sequence). The CDR3: CAWSVLTQGSEAFF. CDR3 nucleotides: TGTGCCTGGAGTGTACTGACACAGGGCAGCGAAGCTTTCTTT.

This sequence joins TRBV5-1 and TRBJ1-1; TRBD1 matches at 7 bases. The CDR3 consists of 14 residues. After removal of 5 bases from V and 1 base from J, the junction contained 5 bases not matched to a gene. CDR1 is SGHRS, CDR2 YFSETQ, per germline. CDR3 DNA sequence: TGCGCCAGCAGGTGGGGACAGAGGAACACTGAAGCTTTCTTT. Amino acids: CASRWGQRNTEAFF.

The chain carries TRBV6-6 and TRBJ2-7; D unclear. V was shortened by 5 bases and J by 5 bases, with 16 bases between the two germline ends. The CDR3 runs to 14 residues. CDR1 and CDR2 from the germline V gene are MNHNY and SVGAGI (reference sequence). Here the CDR3 reads CASSLLGRGDEQYF. For the CDR3, the DNA is TGTGCCAGCAGTCTCCTTGGCCGAGGCGACGAGCAGTACTTC.

This chain uses TRBV4-2 with TRBJ2-1; 7 bases fit TRBD2. The germline CDR1 and CDR2 sequences are LGHNA and YNFKEQ. CDR3 length equals 15 residues. V was clipped by 0 bases and J by 7 bases; unmatched bases: 6. The CDR3 bases are TGTGCCAGCAGCCAAGATCCGGGAGCGGGGAATGAGCAGTTCTTC. This sequence encodes CASSQDPGAGNEQFF.

The chain recombines TRBV30 with TRBJ2-7; tentative D call: TRBD1 (6 bases). The germline gives CDR1 GTSNPN, CDR2 SVGIG (reference sequence). V lost 5 bases, J lost 4 bases, and 6 bases lay in between. The CDR3 is 10 amino acids. Written as DNA, the CDR3 is TGTGCCTGGGGACAGTACGAGCAGTACTTC. Its translation: CAWGQYEQYF.

V usage is TRBV5-1 and J usage is TRBJ2-1, with 8 nucleotides matching TRBD2. Trimming at V came to 0 bases and at J to 6 bases, leaving 5 bases not matched to a gene. The CDR3 covers 15 residues. CDR1 and CDR2 from the germline V gene are SGHRS and YFSETQ. CDR3 sequence (DNA): TGCGCCAGCAGCTTGGCAAGCGGGAGTCTCAATGAGCAGTTCTTC. It codes for CASSLASGSLNEQFF.

This clone was seen a handful of times. The chain links TRBV4-2 to TRBJ2-1; TRBD2 agrees at 14 bases. Trimming took 3 bases from V and 10 from J; bases not matched to a gene: 8. Per germline, CDR1 LGHNA and CDR2 YNFKEQ. The CDR3 is 16 residues long. The CDR3 DNA sequence: TGTGCCAGCAGCCACCCCGGACTAGCGGGAGGACGAGAGCAGTTCTTC. This translates into CASSHPGLAGGREQFF.

The rearrangement uses TRBV5-1 and TRBJ2-1; tentatively, D is TRBD1 (6 bases). Looked up from germline, CDR1 is SGHRS and CDR2 is YFSETQ. The V and J ends lost 7 bases and 5 bases respectively, with 19 bases between them. There are 15 residues in the CDR3. The CDR3 loop reads CASGSRGHFDNEQFF. For the CDR3, the DNA is TGCGCCAGCGGTTCCAGGGGACATTTCGACAATGAGCAGTTCTTC.

V usage is TRBV19 and J usage is TRBJ2-6, with 10 bases identical to TRBD1. CDR3 length: 16 amino acids. J gave up 4 bases and V 7 bases, and 7 bases lay outside the gene matches. Looked up from germline, CDR1 is LNHDA and CDR2 is SQIVND (reference sequence). The CDR3 sequence: CASTDRGPVGANVLTF. The DNA of the CDR3 is TGTGCCAGTACCGACAGGGGGCCTGTGGGGGCCAACGTCCTGACTTTC.

This sequence joins TRBV19 and TRBJ1-3; no clear D gene. V lost 6 bases to trimming and J lost 0 bases, with 15 bases between them. The CDR3 is 16 amino acids. Germline values: CDR1 LNHDA, CDR2 SQIVND (reference sequence). CDR3 amino acids: CASRTYRRDSGNTIYF. The DNA for the CDR3 is TGTGCCAGTAGAACATATAGACGGGACTCTGGAAACACCATATATTTT.

The V gene is TRBV7-2, the J gene TRBJ2-2; D perhaps matches TRBD2 (6 bases). The CDR3 runs 15 residues. The germline gives CDR1 SGHTA, CDR2 FQGNSA. V dropped 6 bases and J dropped 9 bases, with 20 bases sitting between them. The CDR3 is CASSQNPPGLRELFF. In nucleotides, the CDR3 is TGTGCCAGCAGTCAAAATCCGCCGGGACTGAGGGAGCTGTTTTTT.

In DNA, the CDR3 is TGTGCCAGCAGCTTGGGACAGGGCAAGGACACTGAAGCTTTCTTT. This codes for CASSLGQGKDTEAFF. V and J are TRBV5-6 and TRBJ1-1; 7 nucleotides align to TRBD1. This CDR3 comprises 15 residues. Germline V gene sequence: CDR1 SGHDT, CDR2 YYEEEE. V dropped 0 bases and J dropped 3; count of bases not matched to a gene: 5.

DNA of the CDR3: TGCGCCAGCAGCCAAGATATCCAGGGGGCCAGGCAAGAGACCCAGTACTTC. Encoded protein: CASSQDIQGARQETQYF. The rearrangement joins TRBV4-1 to TRBJ2-5, with 8 bases fitting TRBD1. Germline V gene data show CDR1 as MGHRA and CDR2 as YSYEKL. Losses at the gene ends were 0 bases for V and 2 bases for J; bases not matched to a gene: 8. CDR3 length equals 17 residues.

The V call is TRBV23-1, the J call TRBJ2-2; D may be TRBD1 (7 bases). TRBV23-1 is treated as an ORF (open reading frame) with a function not yet certain. This CDR3 spans 16 amino acids. V lost 4 bases and J 7 bases, leaving 19 bases between the germline ends. The DNA of the CDR3 is TGCGCCAGCAGTCGGTGTGGAGGGGGCGCGATCGGGGAGCTGTTTTTT. Protein product: CASSRCGGGAIGELFF.